The 29 T cell receptor beta chains below all came from one sample that was sequenced in a study of shared clonotypes between healthy human individuals. Here immunoSEQ multiplex PCR was the method, and the copy in TCRdb shows in-frame clones only, minus some. The sample includes around 2.3 million clones, nearly 97% of them seen just once. The sequenced sample was naive CD4+ T cells sorted from blood. Indicated subset: CD45RA+ positively selected. Every receptor here comes from a young man in good health.

Comments on this clone: The identical CDR3 is also encoded by other nucleotide sequences in the sample. The chain employs TRBV6-5 and TRBJ1-2, with a weak D call TRBD1 (5 bases). There are 13 residues in the CDR3. Germline V gives CDR1 MNHEY, CDR2 SVGAGI. V was clipped by 0 bases and J by 3 bases, with 5 bases between them. CDR3 in DNA: TGTGCCAGCAGTTACTCAGGGGACTATGGCTACACCTTC. Protein: CASSYSGDYGYTF.

V is TRBV5-1 and J is TRBJ2-2; D may correspond to TRBD1 or TRBD2 (5 bases each). CDR3 size: 15 residues. The V gene lost 5 bases and the J gene lost 0 bases, with 11 bases spanning the gap. From germline, CDR1 is SGHRS and CDR2 YFSETQ. CDR3 in amino acids: CASRPGTTNTGELFF. CDR3 bases: TGCGCCAGCAGACCCGGGACCACGAACACCGGGGAGCTGTTTTTT.

The CDR3 coding sequence is TGTGCCAGCAGCCATGGGGGCCAACCTACTACGTGGGGCTACACCTTC. It encodes CASSHGGQPTTWGYTF. This chain connects TRBV7-2 to TRBJ1-2, with D possibly TRBD1 on 6 matching bases. The CDR3 totals 16 residues. Looked up from germline, CDR1 is SGHTA and CDR2 is FQGNSA. Between the trimmed V and J ends, which lost 5 bases and 8 bases, there was a span of 24 bases.

This rearrangement joins TRBV7-2 to TRBJ1-1, with D unresolved. V gave up 6 bases and J gave up 1 base, with 15 bases separating them. Germline V CDR1 and CDR2: SGHTA, FQGNSA. CDR3 length equals 15 residues. CDR3 sequence: CASSWSRAENTEAFF. The DNA for the CDR3 is TGTGCCAGCAGTTGGAGCCGGGCCGAGAACACTGAAGCTTTCTTT.

The rearrangement links TRBV2 to TRBJ2-1; perhaps TRBD2 as D (6 bases). V gave up 4 bases and J gave up 9 bases, with 10 bases separating them. The germline CDR1 and CDR2 sequences are SNHLY and FYNNEI. The CDR3 runs to 12 residues. The CDR3 is CASSALGGEQFF. The CDR3 DNA follows: TGTGCCAGCAGTGCCCTGGGGGGTGAGCAGTTCTTC.

V is TRBV21-1 and J is TRBJ1-1. TRBV21-1 is a pseudogene locus. This CDR3 is built from 15 residues. CDR3 residues: CASSKSGRKNTEAFF. The CDR3 nucleotides read TGTGCCAGCAGCAAATCGGGACGGAAGAACACTGAAGCTTTCTTT.

This chain joins TRBV19 and TRBJ2-1; TRBD2 matches 9 bases. The CDR3 is 15 amino acids. The V segment lost 3 bases and the J segment 5 bases; nucleotides outside the gene matches: 5. In germline, CDR1 is LNHDA, CDR2 SQIVND (reference sequence). DNA of the CDR3: TGTGCCAGTAGTATTTCGACTAGCGGTAACAATGAGCAGTTCTTC. Translation: CASSISTSGNNEQFF.

The rearrangement joins TRBV6-1 to TRBJ1-6, with 9 positions matching TRBD1. CDR1 and CDR2 from the germline V gene are MNHNS and SASEGT. The CDR3 extends over 14 amino acids. The V segment lost 4 bases and the J segment 7 bases; nucleotides outside the gene matches: 2. The CDR3 here is CASSGGTGNSPLHF. The DNA of the CDR3 is TGTGCCAGCAGTGGAGGGACAGGGAATTCACCCCTCCACTTT.

The chain is built from TRBV7-3 and TRBJ2-7; TRBD1 is a possible D gene (6 bases). This CDR3 is built from 15 residues. From germline, CDR1 is SGHTA and CDR2 FQGTGA. V lost 0 bases and J 2 bases, leaving 11 bases between the germline ends. Written as DNA, the CDR3 is TGTGCCAGCAGCTTAACGGCAGGGGACACCTACGAGCAGTACTTC. Translated, it gives CASSLTAGDTYEQYF.

The rearrangement uses TRBV18 and TRBJ2-3, with D unresolved. The germline gives CDR1 KGHSH, CDR2 LQKENI. Trimming removed 6 bases from V and 10 bases from J, with 11 bases in between. The CDR3 length is 11 residues. The CDR3 here is CASSEDGAQYF. CDR3 DNA sequence: TGTGCCAGCTCCGAAGACGGTGCGCAGTATTTT.

The rearrangement links TRBV27 to TRBJ2-2, with D unclear. This CDR3 has 14 amino acids. V was pared by 10 bases and J by 2 bases, with 14 bases between. Germline V gene sequence: CDR1 MNHEY, CDR2 SMNVEV (reference sequence). The CDR3 DNA reads as TGTGCCACCAGAAAGGGTCAAAACACCGGGGAGCTGTTTTTT. It translates to CATRKGQNTGELFF.

With regard to this clone: Distinct nucleotide sequences in the sample also encode this CDR3. The chain joins TRBV7-9 to TRBJ2-3; no firm D call. Trimming removed 5 bases from V and 7 bases from J, with 7 bases in between. Germline V lookup: CDR1 SEHNR, CDR2 FQNEAQ (reference sequence). The CDR3 has 11 residues. In nucleotides, the CDR3 is TGTGCCAGCAGCCCTGGAAATACGCAGTATTTT. This encodes CASSPGNTQYF.

The V and J genes are TRBV11-2 and TRBJ2-2, with D possibly matching TRBD1 (6 bases). The germline V gene has CDR1 SGHAT and CDR2 FQNNGV. Trimming took 5 bases from V and 1 from J, leaving 11 bases between them. The CDR3 covers 15 residues. The CDR3 DNA sequence: TGTGCCAGCAGCCCCTCGACAGGGAACACCGGGGAGCTGTTTTTT. Translation gives CASSPSTGNTGELFF. The full variable domain, in which reference TRBV11-2 and TRBJ2-2 provide the parts outside the CDR3, is EAGVAQSPRYKIIEKRQSVAFWCNPISGHATLYWYQQILGQGPKLLIQFQNNGVVDDSQLPKDRFSAERLKGVDSTLKIQPAKLEDSAVYLCASSPSTGNTGELFFGEGSRLTVL.

As for this clone: The identical CDR3 is also encoded by other nucleotide sequences in the sample. The rearrangement uses TRBV10-3 and TRBJ1-5; 10 nucleotides line up with TRBD1. The CDR3 is made up of 13 amino acids. Losses at the gene ends were 6 bases for V and 5 bases for J; bases not matched to a gene: 1. Germline-derived CDR1 and CDR2 are ENHRY and SYGVKD. The CDR3 spells CAIRGTGDQPQHF. CDR3 sequence (DNA): TGTGCCATCAGAGGGACAGGGGATCAGCCCCAGCATTTT.

The rearrangement joins TRBV10-3 to TRBJ1-1; D perhaps matches TRBD1 (5 bases). This CDR3 region has 16 residues. The V end was cut by 2 bases, the J end by 3 bases, with 16 bases between. Per the germline V gene, CDR1 is ENHRY and CDR2 is SYGVKD. The DNA for the CDR3 is TGTGCCATCAGTGAGCGGGGCTCCCCCGGGGACACTGAAGCTTTCTTT. This codes for CAISERGSPGDTEAFF.

Comment on this clone: In the same sample, other DNA sequences code for this CDR3. CDR3 sequence (DNA): TGCGCCAGCAGCTTGGAATGGCTGGGCACAGATACGCAGTATTTT. Its translation: CASSLEWLGTDTQYF. The genes are TRBV5-1 and TRBJ2-3; no clear D gene. CDR1 and CDR2 (germline): SGHRS, YFSETQ. V lost 0 bases and J lost 1, with 9 bases in between. The CDR3 has 15 amino acids.

The chain recombines TRBV2 with TRBJ1-2; possibly TRBD1 for D (5 bases). CDR1 and CDR2 (germline): SNHLY, FYNNEI. V lost 7 bases and J 8 bases, leaving 20 bases between the germline ends. The CDR3 is 14 amino acids. CDR3: CASKWGLTVEGYTF. In nucleotides, the CDR3 is TGTGCCAGCAAATGGGGACTGACGGTAGAAGGCTACACCTTC.

V gene TRBV2 combines with J gene TRBJ2-7, with TRBD1 matching over 10 bases. The V and J ends lost 6 bases and 5 bases, in that order; junction bases with no gene match: 7. Looked up from germline, CDR1 is SNHLY and CDR2 is FYNNEI. The length of the CDR3 is 14 residues. The CDR3 spells CASRSGQGVHEQYF. As DNA, the CDR3 is TGTGCCAGCAGGTCCGGACAGGGGGTCCACGAGCAGTACTTC.

The chain couples TRBV28 to TRBJ2-7; TRBD1 matches 8 bases. After removal of 7 bases from V and 3 bases from J, the junction contained 11 bases not matched to a gene. This CDR3 is 15 amino acids long. The germline V gene has CDR1 MDHEN and CDR2 SYDVKM. CDR3 DNA sequence: TGTGCCAGCACTGGGGTGGACAGGGCGATCTACGAGCAGTACTTC. Its translation is CASTGVDRAIYEQYF. Full variable domain (outside the CDR3, taken from reference TRBV28 and TRBJ2-7): DVKVTQSSRYLVKRTGEKVFLECVQDMDHENMFWYRQDPGLGLRLIYFSYDVKMKEKGDIPEGYSVSREKKERFSLILESASTNQTSMYLCASTGVDRAIYEQYFGPGTRLTVT.

The gene calls are TRBV20-1 and TRBJ2-1, with no clear D. This CDR3 contains 11 residues. The germline V and J ends were trimmed by 1 base and 12 bases, with 10 bases remaining between them. The germline V gene has CDR1 DFQATT and CDR2 SNEGSKA (reference sequence). The CDR3 spells CSARVSSMQFF. DNA of the CDR3: TGCAGTGCTAGAGTCAGTTCTATGCAGTTCTTC.

J is TRBJ1-1 and V is TRBV6-5, with 7 positions matching TRBD1. This CDR3 has 14 residues. Germline V gene lookup returns CDR1 MNHEY and CDR2 SVGAGI. Trimming cost V 8 bases and J 0 bases; bases outside gene matches: 6. CDR3 nucleotide sequence: TGTGCCAGCGTACCGGGACAGATGAACACTGAAGCTTTCTTT. Translating it yields CASVPGQMNTEAFF.

The chain has TRBV2 and TRBJ2-6; D is possibly TRBD2 (5 bases). The germline V gene has CDR1 SNHLY and CDR2 FYNNEI. The CDR3 has 13 residues. V was cut by 8 bases and J by 4 bases, with 9 bases left in between. Here the CDR3 reads CASARGGANVLTF. CDR3 nucleotide sequence: TGTGCCAGCGCCCGCGGGGGGGCCAACGTCCTGACTTTC.

The chain combines TRBV7-2 with TRBJ1-5, with D unclear. Trimming removed 1 base at V and 2 bases at J, with 6 bases between. Germline lookup yields CDR1 SGHTA and CDR2 FQGNSA. The CDR3 consists of 14 residues. In DNA form, the CDR3 reads TGTGCCAGCAGCTTAGTGCATGGCAATCAGCCCCAGCATTTT. Translation gives CASSLVHGNQPQHF. The full variable domain, rest sourced from reference TRBV7-2 and TRBJ1-5, is GAGVSQSPSNKVTEKGKDVELRCDPISGHTALYWYRQSLGQGLEFLIYFQGNSAPDKSGLPSDRFSAERTGGSVSTLTIQRTQQEDSAVYLCASSLVHGNQPQHFGDGTRLSIL.

The table lists this clone with a count of one. The V gene is TRBV5-1, the J gene TRBJ2-7; D may correspond to TRBD1 or TRBD2 (7 bases each). V lost 4 bases to trimming and J lost 2 bases, with 16 bases between them. Per the germline V gene, CDR1 is SGHRS and CDR2 is YFSETQ. CDR3 length: 15 amino acids. The CDR3 sequence is CASSPREGAAYEQYF. CDR3 DNA: TGCGCCAGCAGCCCCAGGGAGGGGGCGGCCTACGAGCAGTACTTC.

Of note for this clone: Within the sample, other DNA sequences also encode this same CDR3. The genes are TRBV18 and TRBJ1-6; D unresolved. The V and J ends lost 3 bases and 7 bases respectively, with 7 bases between them. The CDR3 length is 13 residues. CDR1 and CDR2 from the germline V gene are KGHSH and LQKENI. In DNA form, the CDR3 reads TGTGCCAGCTCACCCGAGACAAATTCACCCCTCCACTTT. Translating gives CASSPETNSPLHF.

This clone is a singleton in its sample. Other DNA sequences in this sample translate to the same CDR3. The rearrangement joins TRBV5-4 to TRBJ2-5, with TRBD2 identical over 8 bases. From germline, CDR1 is SGHNT and CDR2 YYREEE (reference sequence). The trim removed 0 bases at V and 1 base at J, leaving 5 bases unmatched. CDR3 length equals 16 residues. CDR3 loop: CASSLALAGGQETQYF. The CDR3 DNA reads as TGTGCCAGCAGCTTGGCCTTGGCGGGAGGCCAAGAGACCCAGTACTTC.

The chain links TRBV11-2 to TRBJ1-6; 7 nucleotides agree with TRBD1. This CDR3 comprises 12 residues. Trimming at V came to 8 bases and at J to 10 bases, leaving 5 bases not matched to a gene. Germline loops: CDR1 SGHAT, CDR2 FQNNGV. CDR3 residues: CASRQGPSPLHF. CDR3 sequence (DNA): TGTGCCAGCCGACAGGGACCCTCACCCCTCCACTTT.

Details on this clone: The sample holds other DNA sequences that translate to the same CDR3. Written as DNA, the CDR3 is TGTGCCAGCAGCCCCAGGGGGGGCACTGAAGCTTTCTTT. As protein: CASSPRGGTEAFF. This chain links TRBV7-2 with TRBJ1-1; 7 positions match TRBD1. This CDR3 has 13 residues. Germline-derived CDR1 and CDR2 are SGHTA and FQGNSA. The junction had 4 bases not matched to a gene; V was cut back by 5 bases and J by 4 bases.

V gene TRBV7-8 combines with J gene TRBJ1-2; 8 positions agree with TRBD1. Germline V gene lookup returns CDR1 SGHVS and CDR2 FQNEAQ. This CDR3 is built from 16 residues. V dropped 5 bases and J dropped 5; count of bases not matched to a gene: 13. The CDR3 loop reads CASSRTDRGLWYGYTF. DNA of the CDR3: TGTGCCAGCAGCCGAACAGACAGGGGTCTTTGGTATGGCTACACCTTC.